This T cell receptor beta chain was captured in a study of OX40 agonist ivuxolimab in advanced cancers. Study findings and constraints: No antigen was identified for the clonally expanded peripheral T cells. Among the lowest levels of clonal expansion were found in partial responders at 0.1-3.0 mg/kg.

Peripheral blood came from all dose cohorts at three timepoints. Concerning this clone itself: Its cognate antigen is unknown.

The CDR3 runs 13 residues. Trimming cost V 5 bases and J 2 bases, with 10 bases left between them. Germline V gene sequence: CDR1 SGHAT, CDR2 FQNNGV. Sequenced by immunoSEQ multiplex PCR; TCRdb stores in-frame clones only, minus some. The sample has 35,000 to 45,000 clones, roughly 86% seen once. The V gene is TRBV11-2, the J gene TRBJ2-7, with no clear D. The sample consisted of CD4+ or CD8+ T cells sorted from blood, taken in a trial of the OX40 agonist ivuxolimab. The clonotype comes from an adult with an advanced solid tumor such as melanoma, head and neck, liver or kidney cancer. CDR3 nucleotide sequence: TGTGCCAGCAGCCACGGTCAGACCTACGAGCAGTACTTC. It is translated as CASSHGQTYEQYF. The full variable domain, with the rest looked up from reference TRBV11-2 and TRBJ2-7, is EAGVAQSPRYKIIEKRQSVAFWCNPISGHATLYWYQQILGQGPKLLIQFQNNGVVDDSQLPKDRFSAERLKGVDSTLKIQPAKLEDSAVYLCASSHGQTYEQYFGPGTRLTVT.